Here is one T cell receptor (beta chain) with its context. Its antigen is undetermined. Sequencing used immunoSEQ multiplex PCR; TCRdb keeps in-frame clones, though not all of them. The sample records around 130,000 clones, about nine tenths being singletons. The CDR3 runs to 15 residues. The V gene lost 2 bases and the J gene lost 8 bases, with 18 bases spanning the gap. The germline CDR1 and CDR2 sequences are LNHDA and SQIVND (reference sequence). The record originates from a study of T cell responses to AZD1222 COVID-19 vaccine. Study-wide results and limits: Repertoires were collected only later (after the peak T cell response had occurred).

This clonotype originated in an adult in good health. The sample consisted of peripheral blood, taken on day 0 of AZD1222 vaccination. The J gene is TRBJ1-2, the V gene TRBV19; D perhaps matches TRBD1 (6 bases). CDR3 sequence: CASSILGRGSEGYTF. CDR3 bases: TGTGCCAGTAGTATACTTGGCAGGGGATCTGAAGGCTACACCTTC.